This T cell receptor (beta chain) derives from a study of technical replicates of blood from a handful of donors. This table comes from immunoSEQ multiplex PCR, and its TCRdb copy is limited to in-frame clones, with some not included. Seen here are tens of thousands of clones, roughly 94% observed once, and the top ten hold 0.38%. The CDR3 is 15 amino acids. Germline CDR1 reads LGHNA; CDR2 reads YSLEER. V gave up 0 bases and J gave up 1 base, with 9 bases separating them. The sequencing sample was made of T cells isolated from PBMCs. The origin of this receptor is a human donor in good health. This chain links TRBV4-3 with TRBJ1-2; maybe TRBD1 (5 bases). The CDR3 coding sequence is TGCGCCAGCAGCCAAGATCCCCAGGGTAACTATGGCTACACCTTC. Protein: CASSQDPQGNYGYTF.